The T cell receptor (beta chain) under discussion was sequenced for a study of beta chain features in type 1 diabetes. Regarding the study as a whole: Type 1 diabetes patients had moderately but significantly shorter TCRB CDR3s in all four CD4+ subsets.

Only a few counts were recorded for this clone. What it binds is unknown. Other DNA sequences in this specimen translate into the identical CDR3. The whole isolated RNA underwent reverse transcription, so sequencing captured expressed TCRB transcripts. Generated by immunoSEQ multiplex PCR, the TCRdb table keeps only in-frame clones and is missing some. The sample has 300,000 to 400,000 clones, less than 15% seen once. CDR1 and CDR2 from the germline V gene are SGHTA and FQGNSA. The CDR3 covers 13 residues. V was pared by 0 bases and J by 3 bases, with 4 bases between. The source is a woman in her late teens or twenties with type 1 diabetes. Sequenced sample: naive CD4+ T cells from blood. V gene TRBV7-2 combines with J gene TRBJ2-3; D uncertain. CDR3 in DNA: TGTGCCAGCAGCTTAGCGCGGACAGATACGCAGTATTTT. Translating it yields CASSLARTDTQYF.